Below are 12 T cell receptor beta chains sequenced from a single sample in a study of blood T cell repertoires in COVID-19. The method was immunoSEQ multiplex PCR; TCRdb's version includes in-frame clones alone and lacks a portion of them. The sample includes fewer than 200,000 clones, more than 75% of them seen just once. The sample consisted of peripheral blood. The receptor source for this set is a woman older than 75 with COVID-19, enrolled during active disease.

V gene TRBV29-1 combines with J gene TRBJ2-1; TRBD1 aligns across 8 bases. Trimming cost V 4 bases and J 6 bases; bases outside gene matches: 2. CDR3 size: 12 residues. Per germline, CDR1 SQVTM and CDR2 ANQGSEA. CDR3 coding DNA: TGCAGCGTTGGACAGGGGCGCAATGAGCAGTTCTTC. It specifies CSVGQGRNEQFF.

The V and J genes are TRBV28 and TRBJ2-7; 10 bases map to TRBD2. V gave up 3 bases and J gave up 3 bases; unmatched junction bases: 2. CDR3 size: 14 residues. Germline V lookup: CDR1 MDHEN, CDR2 SYDVKM. CDR3 sequence reads: CASSLSGRVYEQYF. CDR3 in DNA: TGTGCCAGCAGTTTGAGCGGGAGGGTCTACGAGCAGTACTTC.

J is TRBJ2-5 and V is TRBV20-1, with D possibly TRBD2 on 5 matching bases. This CDR3 spans 14 amino acids. The germline V and J ends were trimmed by 3 bases and 4 bases, with 15 bases remaining between them. The germline V gene encodes CDR1 DFQATT and CDR2 SNEGSKA (reference sequence). CDR3 sequence (DNA): TGCAGTGCTAGTAGTATGGCGGGCGGAGAGACCCAGTACTTC. Protein product: CSASSMAGGETQYF.

The CDR3 sequence is CASSLTTAGASYNEQFF. The CDR3 DNA follows: TGTGCCAGCAGCTTAACTACGGCGGGAGCCTCCTACAATGAGCAGTTCTTC. The chain joins TRBV7-3 to TRBJ2-1; 7 bases agree with TRBD2. CDR1 and CDR2 from the germline V gene are SGHTA and FQGTGA. Trimming at V came to 0 bases and at J to 0 bases, leaving 5 bases not matched to a gene. The CDR3 consists of 17 residues.

This clone was detected once. This chain connects TRBV19 to TRBJ2-3; D possibly corresponds to TRBD2 (6 bases). Germline-derived CDR1 and CDR2 are LNHDA and SQIVND (reference sequence). Trimming left V 5 bases short and J 2 bases short, with 14 bases between. The CDR3 contains 15 residues. In nucleotides, the CDR3 is TGTGCCAGTAGTCCGGGACTTACCCTCACAGATACGCAGTATTTT. Its translation: CASSPGLTLTDTQYF.

As DNA, the CDR3 is TGTGCCAGTAGTGCCCGGGGTGCGGAAGCTTTCTTT. The encoded protein is CASSARGAEAFF. The genes are TRBV19 and TRBJ1-1; no clear D gene. The germline V and J ends were trimmed by 5 bases and 8 bases, with 12 bases remaining between them. Germline V gene data show CDR1 as LNHDA and CDR2 as SQIVND (reference sequence). CDR3 length equals 12 residues.

Regarding this clone: In the same sample, other DNA sequences code for this CDR3. The rearrangement links TRBV5-1 to TRBJ1-2; 8 bases are a match to TRBD1. The V and J ends lost 0 bases and 4 bases, in that order; junction bases with no gene match: 2. Germline lookup yields CDR1 SGHRS and CDR2 YFSETQ. CDR3 length equals 14 residues. The CDR3 nucleotides are TGCGCCAGCAGCTTGGACAGGGGGGGCTATGGCTACACCTTC. It yields the protein CASSLDRGGYGYTF.

V gene TRBV4-1 combines with J gene TRBJ1-1; a possible D gene is TRBD1 (5 bases). The CDR3 sequence is 12 residues long. CDR1 and CDR2 from the germline V gene are MGHRA and YSYEKL. V shed 1 base and J shed 10 bases, with 10 bases lying between them. The CDR3 here is CASSQVGVSAFF. The CDR3 DNA reads TGCGCCAGCAGCCAAGTAGGGGTGTCAGCTTTCTTT.

This chain connects TRBV5-1 to TRBJ1-6, with TRBD1 matching over 8 bases. With V trimmed by 0 bases and J by 7 bases, 6 bases remained unmatched. CDR1 is SGHRS, CDR2 YFSETQ, per germline. This CDR3 has 16 residues. For the CDR3, the DNA is TGCGCCAGCAGCTTGGGCGGACAGGGAGTCAATTCACCCCTCCACTTT. Amino acid sequence: CASSLGGQGVNSPLHF.

There are a few counts of this clone. The chain recombines TRBV28 with TRBJ1-1; no clear D gene. The CDR3 extends over 15 amino acids. Deletions cut 7 bases from V and 0 bases from J, with 15 bases between. CDR1 and CDR2 (germline): MDHEN, SYDVKM. DNA of the CDR3: TGTGCCAGCACCGATAACCTCGGGGTGAACACTGAAGCTTTCTTT. Its protein product is CASTDNLGVNTEAFF.

The rearrangement uses TRBV19 and TRBJ2-5; the D is unclear. Between the trimmed V and J ends, which lost 2 bases and 4 bases, there was a span of 5 bases. Germline values: CDR1 LNHDA, CDR2 SQIVND (reference sequence). The CDR3 has 12 amino acids. The CDR3 sequence: CASSITGETQYF. CDR3 bases: TGTGCCAGTAGTATAACTGGAGAGACCCAGTACTTC.

This chain connects TRBV5-1 to TRBJ2-5, with 11 bases lining up with TRBD2. V was clipped by 4 bases and J by 5 bases; unmatched bases: 7. CDR1 is SGHRS, CDR2 YFSETQ, per germline. This CDR3 region has 15 residues. CDR3 nucleotide sequence: TGCGCCAGCAGCAATCTAGCGGGAGGAGCGGAGACCCAGTACTTC. Its translation is CASSNLAGGAETQYF.